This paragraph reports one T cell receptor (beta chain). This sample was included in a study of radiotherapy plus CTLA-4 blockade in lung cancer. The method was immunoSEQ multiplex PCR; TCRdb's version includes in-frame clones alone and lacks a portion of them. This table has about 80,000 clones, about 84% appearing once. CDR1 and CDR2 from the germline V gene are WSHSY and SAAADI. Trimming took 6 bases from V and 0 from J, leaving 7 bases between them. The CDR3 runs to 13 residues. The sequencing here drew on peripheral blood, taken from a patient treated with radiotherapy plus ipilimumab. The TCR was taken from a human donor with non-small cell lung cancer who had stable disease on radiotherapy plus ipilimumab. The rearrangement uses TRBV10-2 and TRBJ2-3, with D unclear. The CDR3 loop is CASRPISTDTQYF. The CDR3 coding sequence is TGCGCCAGCAGGCCGATTAGCACAGATACGCAGTATTTT.